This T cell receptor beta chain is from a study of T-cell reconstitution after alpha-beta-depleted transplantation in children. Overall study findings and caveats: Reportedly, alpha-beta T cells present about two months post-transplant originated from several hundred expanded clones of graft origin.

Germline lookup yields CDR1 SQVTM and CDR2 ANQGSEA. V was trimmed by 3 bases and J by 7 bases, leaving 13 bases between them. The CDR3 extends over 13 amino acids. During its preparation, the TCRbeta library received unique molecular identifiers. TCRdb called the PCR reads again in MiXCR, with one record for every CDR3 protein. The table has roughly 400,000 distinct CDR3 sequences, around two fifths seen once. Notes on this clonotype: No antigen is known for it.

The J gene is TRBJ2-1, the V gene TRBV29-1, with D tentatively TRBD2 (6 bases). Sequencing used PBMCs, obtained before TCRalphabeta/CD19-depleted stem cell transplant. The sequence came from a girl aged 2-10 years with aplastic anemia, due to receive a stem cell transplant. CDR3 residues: CSVDAGRLNEQFF. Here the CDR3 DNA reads TGCAGCGTTGACGCGGGAAGGCTGAATGAGCAGTTCTTC.